Described below is a single T cell receptor beta chain sequence and its context. As yet, its antigen is unknown. Trimming shortened V by 6 bases and J by 1 base, and 6 bases separated the two germline ends. The germline CDR1 and CDR2 sequences are MNHNS and SASEGT. The CDR3 is made up of 12 amino acids. This sample was included in a study of CD8+CD57+ T cells in acquired aplastic anemia. Overall study: Average DNA yield from sorted CD4+ and CD8+ cells was around 3.2 ug. Mean read depth for CD4+ cells from healthy donors was around 9.9 million. Points from the study as a whole: Patients and controls shared some 29 CD8+ CDR3 sequences, which appeared highly expressed in patients and within their immunodominant clones. The study found no significant CD8+ Simpson's diversity difference between patients and controls.

Genomic DNA served as template for TCR beta VDJ and CDR3 profiling. MiXCR, applied by TCRdb to the reads, yields one record per CDR3 protein. The sample carries a few hundred thousand distinct CDR3 sequences, around 32% recorded once. This chain joins TRBV6-1 and TRBJ2-5; D not certain. The source material was sorted CD4+, CD8+, or CD8+CD57+ T cells (not recorded which) from PBMCs. This sequence originates from a human donor in good health, serving as a control. CDR3 protein: CASSGSQETQYF. For the CDR3, the DNA is TGTGCCAGCAGCGGCAGCCAAGAGACCCAGTACTTC.